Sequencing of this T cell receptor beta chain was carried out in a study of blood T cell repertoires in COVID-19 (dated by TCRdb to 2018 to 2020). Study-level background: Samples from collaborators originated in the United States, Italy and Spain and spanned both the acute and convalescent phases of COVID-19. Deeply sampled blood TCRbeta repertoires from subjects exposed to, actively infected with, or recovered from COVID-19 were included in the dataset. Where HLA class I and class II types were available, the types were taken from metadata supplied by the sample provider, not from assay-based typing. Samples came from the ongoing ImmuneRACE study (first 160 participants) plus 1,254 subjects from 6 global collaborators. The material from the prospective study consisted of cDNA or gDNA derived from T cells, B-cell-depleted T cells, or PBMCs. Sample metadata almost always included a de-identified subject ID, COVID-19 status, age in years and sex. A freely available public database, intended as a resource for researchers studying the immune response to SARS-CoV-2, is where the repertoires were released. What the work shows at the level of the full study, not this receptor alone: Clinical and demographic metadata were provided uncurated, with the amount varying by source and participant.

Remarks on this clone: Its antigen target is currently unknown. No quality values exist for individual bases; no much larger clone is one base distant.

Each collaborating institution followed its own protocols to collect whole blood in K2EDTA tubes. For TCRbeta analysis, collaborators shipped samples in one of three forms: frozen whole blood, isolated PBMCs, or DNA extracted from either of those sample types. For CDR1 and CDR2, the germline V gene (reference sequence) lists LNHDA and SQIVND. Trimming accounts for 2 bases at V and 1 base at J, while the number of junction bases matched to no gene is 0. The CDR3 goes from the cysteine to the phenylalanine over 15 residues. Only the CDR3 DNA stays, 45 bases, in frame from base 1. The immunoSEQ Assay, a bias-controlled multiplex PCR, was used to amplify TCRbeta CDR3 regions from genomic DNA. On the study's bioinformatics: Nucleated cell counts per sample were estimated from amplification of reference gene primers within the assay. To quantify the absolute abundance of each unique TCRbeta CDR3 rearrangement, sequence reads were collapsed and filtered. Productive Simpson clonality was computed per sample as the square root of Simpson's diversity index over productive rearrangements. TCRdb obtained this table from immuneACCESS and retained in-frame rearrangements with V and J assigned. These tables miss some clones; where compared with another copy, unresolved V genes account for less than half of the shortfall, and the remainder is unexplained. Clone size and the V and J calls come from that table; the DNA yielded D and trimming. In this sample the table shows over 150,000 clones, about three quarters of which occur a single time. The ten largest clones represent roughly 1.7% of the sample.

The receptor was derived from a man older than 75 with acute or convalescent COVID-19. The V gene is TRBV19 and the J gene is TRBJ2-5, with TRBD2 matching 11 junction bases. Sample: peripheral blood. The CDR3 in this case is CASSITSGGQETQYF. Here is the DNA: TGTGCCAGTAGTATAACTAGCGGGGGCCAAGAGACCCAGTACTTC.